This T cell receptor (beta chain) stems from a study of tumor and adjacent non-tumor tissue in lung cancer. The wider study: The cohort had under 15 adenocarcinoma, a couple of squamous cell and 1 small cell patients. Stage I to III disease affected 10 men and roughly 5 women aged about 30 to 85. Each sample yielded 3.5 million to 4.5 million productive TCRbeta reads on average.

There are 18 residues in the CDR3. V was pared by 0 bases and J by 6 bases, with 21 bases between. The study, taken as a whole, reports: Compared with tumor, normal lung showed significantly lower TCR diversity.

About this clonotype itself: Its specificity is not known.

The template was RNA from unsorted bulk tissue. TCRbeta libraries were built with three rounds of nested PCR, modified from ARM-PCR. TCRdb fed the multiplex PCR reads into MiXCR, producing one record per CDR3 protein. The repertoire consists of 100,000 to 150,000 distinct CDR3 sequences, with approximately 71% occurring once and the leading ten covering about 13%. The rearrangement joins TRBV12-3 or TRBV12-4 to TRBJ2-1, with D possibly TRBD1 on 6 matching bases. This receptor was obtained from a young man with non-small cell lung cancer. The material sequenced was lung tumor tissue. CDR3 DNA: TGTGCCAGCAGTTTAGCGTATGCCGAAGGCGTAGGGGGCAATGAGCAGTTCTTC. It is translated as CASSLAYAEGVGGNEQFF.